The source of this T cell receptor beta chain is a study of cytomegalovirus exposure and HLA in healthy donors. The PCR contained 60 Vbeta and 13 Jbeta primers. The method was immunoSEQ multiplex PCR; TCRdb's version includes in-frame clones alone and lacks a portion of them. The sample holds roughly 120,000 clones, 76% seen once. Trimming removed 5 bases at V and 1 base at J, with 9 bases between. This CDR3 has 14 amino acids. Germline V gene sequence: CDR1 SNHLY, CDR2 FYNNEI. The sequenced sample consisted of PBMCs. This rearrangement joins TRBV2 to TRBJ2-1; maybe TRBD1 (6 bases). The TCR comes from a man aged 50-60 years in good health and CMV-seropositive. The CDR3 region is CASSQGRSYNEQFF. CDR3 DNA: TGTGCCAGCAGTCAGGGGAGATCCTACAATGAGCAGTTCTTC.